Listed below are T cell receptor beta chains from one sample, sequenced in a study of naive and memory T cell subsets. TCRdb redid the calling of the UMI-ligation and nested PCR reads with MiXCR, one entry per CDR3 protein. The table shows over 25,000 distinct CDR3 sequences, with approximately 18% occurring only once. Input material: effector memory CD4+ T cells from blood. The receptors were sampled from a human donor in good health. Both conserved end residues are part of each CDR3. Not all rows give a size; the values are once, few, many and, for expanded clones, a class.

v_call: TRBV6-2/TRBV6-3
clone_size: many
j_call: TRBJ1-1
cdr3_aa: CASIPSRGRITEAFF

v_call: TRBV7-9
clone_size: many
j_call: TRBJ1-2
cdr3_aa: CASSRHKNYGYTF

v_call: TRBV20-1
clone_size: -
j_call: TRBJ1-5
cdr3_aa: CSASPGDGNQPQHF

v_call: TRBV12-3/TRBV12-4
clone_size: many
j_call: TRBJ1-3
cdr3_aa: CASSFRDSFSYF

v_call: TRBV4-1
clone_size: few
j_call: TRBJ2-5
cdr3_aa: CASSQGGYQETQYF

v_call: TRBV7-2
clone_size: many
j_call: TRBJ1-2
cdr3_aa: CASSDLLYGYTF

v_call: TRBV5-1
clone_size: many
j_call: TRBJ1-2
cdr3_aa: CASSLNIFAASFGEMNYGYTF

v_call: TRBV5-6
clone_size: -
j_call: TRBJ2-1
cdr3_aa: CASSLLLAGIHEQFF

v_call: TRBV29-1
clone_size: -
j_call: TRBJ2-3
cdr3_aa: CSVDGGSTDTQYF

v_call: TRBV7-2
clone_size: few
j_call: TRBJ2-7
cdr3_aa: CASSYLGQGYEQYF

v_call: TRBV3-1
clone_size: few
j_call: TRBJ1-1
cdr3_aa: CASSRRLSIEAFF

v_call: TRBV11-3
clone_size: -
j_call: TRBJ2-1
cdr3_aa: CASSRDTRDTYNEQFF

v_call: TRBV24-1
clone_size: many
j_call: TRBJ2-7
cdr3_aa: CATSDFRDGDEQYF

v_call: TRBV6-2/TRBV6-3
clone_size: many
j_call: TRBJ1-1
cdr3_aa: CASSRGPRTEAFF

v_call: TRBV6-5
clone_size: medium-sized
j_call: TRBJ2-7
cdr3_aa: CASRRGLASYEQYF

v_call: TRBV7-2
clone_size: few
j_call: TRBJ2-5
cdr3_aa: CASSLGSGRETQYF

v_call: TRBV28
clone_size: -
j_call: TRBJ1-1
cdr3_aa: CASSISGGRGRTEAFF